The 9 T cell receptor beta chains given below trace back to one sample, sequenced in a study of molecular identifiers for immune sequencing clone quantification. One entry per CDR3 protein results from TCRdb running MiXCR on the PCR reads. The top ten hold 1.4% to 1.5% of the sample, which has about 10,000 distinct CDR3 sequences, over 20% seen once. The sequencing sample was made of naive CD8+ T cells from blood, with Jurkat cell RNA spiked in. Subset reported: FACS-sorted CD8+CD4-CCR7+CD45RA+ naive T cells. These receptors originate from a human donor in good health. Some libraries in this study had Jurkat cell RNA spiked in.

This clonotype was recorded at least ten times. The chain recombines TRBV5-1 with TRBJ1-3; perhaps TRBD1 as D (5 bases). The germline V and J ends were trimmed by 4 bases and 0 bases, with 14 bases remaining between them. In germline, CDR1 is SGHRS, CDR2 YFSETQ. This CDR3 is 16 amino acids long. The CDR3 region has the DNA TGCGCCAGCAGCCCGGACACGATCTCCTCTGGAAACACCATATATTTT. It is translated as CASSPDTISSGNTIYF.

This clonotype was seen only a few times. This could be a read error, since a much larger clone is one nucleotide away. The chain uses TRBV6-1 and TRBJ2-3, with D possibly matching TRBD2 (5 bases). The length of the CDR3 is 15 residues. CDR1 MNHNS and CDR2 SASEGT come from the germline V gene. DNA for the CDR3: TGTGCCAGCAGTGGCGCGAGCGGTGGCACAGTTACGCAGTATTTT. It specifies CASSGASGGTVTQYF.

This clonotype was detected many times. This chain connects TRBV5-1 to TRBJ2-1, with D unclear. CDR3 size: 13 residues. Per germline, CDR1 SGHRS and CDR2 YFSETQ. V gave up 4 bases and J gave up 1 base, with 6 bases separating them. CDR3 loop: CASSGMSYNEQFF. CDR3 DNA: TGCGCCAGCAGCGGGATGTCCTACAATGAGCAGTTCTTC.

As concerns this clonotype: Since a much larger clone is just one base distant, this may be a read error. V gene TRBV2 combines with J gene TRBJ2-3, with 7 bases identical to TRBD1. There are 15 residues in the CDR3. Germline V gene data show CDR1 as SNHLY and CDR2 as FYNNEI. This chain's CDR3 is CANNLRDEGADMQYF. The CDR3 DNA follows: TGTGCCAACAACCTCCGGGACGAGGGGGCAGATATGCAGTATTTT.

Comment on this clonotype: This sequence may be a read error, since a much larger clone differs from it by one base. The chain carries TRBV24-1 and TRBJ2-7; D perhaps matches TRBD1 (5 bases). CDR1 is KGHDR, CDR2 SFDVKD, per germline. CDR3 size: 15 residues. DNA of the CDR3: TGTGCCACCAGTGATCATGACAGCCTCACCTACGGGCAGTACTTC. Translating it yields CATSDHDSLTYGQYF.

Here the CDR3 DNA reads TGTGCCAGCACCTTATATGGGGGCGTCGGCAATGAGCAGTTCTTC. It encodes CASTLYGGVGNEQFF. This chain connects TRBV6-2 or TRBV6-3 to TRBJ2-1, with D possibly matching TRBD1 (6 bases). Trimming cost V 7 bases and J 6 bases, with 19 bases left between them. This CDR3 contains 15 residues. Germline CDR1 reads MNHEY; CDR2 reads SVGEGT.

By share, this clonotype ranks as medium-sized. The CDR3 spells CASSPGTGVSYNEQFF. As DNA, the CDR3 is TGTGCCAGCAGCCCCGGGACAGGGGTCTCCTACAATGAGCAGTTCTTC. The gene calls are TRBV7-3 and TRBJ2-1; 10 nucleotides align to TRBD1. Per germline, CDR1 SGHTA and CDR2 FQGTGA. The V segment lost 5 bases and the J segment 0 bases; nucleotides outside the gene matches: 4. The CDR3 is made up of 16 amino acids. Full variable domain (remainder filled in from reference TRBV7-3 and TRBJ2-1): GAGVSQTPSNKVTEKGKYVELRCDPISGHTALYWYRQSLGQGPEFLIYFQGTGAADDSGLPNDRFFAVRPEGSVSTLKIQRTERGDSAVYLCASSPGTGVSYNEQFFGPGTRLTVL.

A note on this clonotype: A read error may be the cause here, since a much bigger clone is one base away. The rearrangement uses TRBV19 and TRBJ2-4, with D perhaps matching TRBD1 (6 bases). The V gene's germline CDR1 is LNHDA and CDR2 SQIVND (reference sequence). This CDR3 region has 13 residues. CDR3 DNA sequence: TGTGCCCGTAGTGGGCAGGGGCCAAACATTCAGTACTTC. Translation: CARSGQGPNIQYF.

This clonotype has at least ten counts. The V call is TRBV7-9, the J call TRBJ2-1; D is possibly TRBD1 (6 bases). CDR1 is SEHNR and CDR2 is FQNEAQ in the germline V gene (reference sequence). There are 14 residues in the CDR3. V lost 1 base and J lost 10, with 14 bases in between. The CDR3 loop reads CASSLVPGQPEQFF. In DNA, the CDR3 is TGTGCCAGCAGCTTAGTCCCCGGACAGCCCGAGCAGTTCTTC.